This TCR beta chain was captured in a study of OX40 agonist ivuxolimab in advanced cancers. On the study more broadly: Of mixed ages from about 20 to 90 and averaging about 56 years, the group was just under 85% male. Of the participants, more than 35% had some prior anti-PD-1, anti-PD-L1 or anti-CTLA-4 therapy, which was allowed.

CDR1 SQVTM and CDR2 ANQGSEA come from the germline V gene. Between the trimmed V and J ends, which lost 5 bases and 4 bases, there was a span of 12 bases. CDR3 length: 12 residues. Study results and caveats: What antigens the expanded peripheral T cells recognized was never established.

The sampling schedule covered blood at baseline, cycle 4 day 1, and cycle 7 day 1. Comments on this clone: The antigen remains undetermined.

Method: immunoSEQ multiplex PCR; TCRdb's copy keeps in-frame clones and lacks some. The sample includes roughly 63,000 clones, around 91% of them seen just once. The specimen comprised CD4+ or CD8+ T cells sorted from blood, sampled in a trial of the OX40 agonist ivuxolimab. The source of this sequence is an adult with an advanced solid tumor such as melanoma, head and neck, liver or kidney cancer. This chain links TRBV29-1 with TRBJ2-7; the D call may be TRBD1 or TRBD2 (5 bases each). CDR3 sequence: CSVTPGPYEQYF. In DNA form, the CDR3 reads TGCAGCGTTACACCGGGACCATACGAGCAGTACTTC.